This T cell receptor (beta chain) came from a study of blood T cell repertoires in COVID-19. Study summary: Some COVID-19 samples were acute and others convalescent; all came from the United States, Italy and Spain. PBMCs, B-cell-depleted T cells, or T cells provided the cDNA or gDNA that made up the material.

J gave up 1 base and V 0 bases, and 9 bases lay outside the gene matches. There are 19 residues in the CDR3. Germline lookup yields CDR1 SGHTA and CDR2 FQGNSA. Original analysis: Amplifying reference gene primers gave estimates of nucleated cell counts. Some clones are missing from TCRdb's copy, which holds only in-frame ones; the method was immunoSEQ multiplex PCR. The V and J calls and clone size come from that table; D and trimming were worked out from the DNA. Of 150,000 to 200,000 clones in the sample, around 85% were seen once. Sequenced input: peripheral blood. The genes are TRBV7-2 and TRBJ2-5; the match to TRBD2 covers 12 bases. The origin of this receptor is a man between 60 and 75 years old with active or convalescent COVID-19. Here the CDR3 reads CASSLAPPRTSGVQETQYF. The CDR3 coding sequence is TGTGCCAGCAGCTTAGCTCCCCCTAGGACTAGCGGGGTCCAAGAGACCCAGTACTTC.